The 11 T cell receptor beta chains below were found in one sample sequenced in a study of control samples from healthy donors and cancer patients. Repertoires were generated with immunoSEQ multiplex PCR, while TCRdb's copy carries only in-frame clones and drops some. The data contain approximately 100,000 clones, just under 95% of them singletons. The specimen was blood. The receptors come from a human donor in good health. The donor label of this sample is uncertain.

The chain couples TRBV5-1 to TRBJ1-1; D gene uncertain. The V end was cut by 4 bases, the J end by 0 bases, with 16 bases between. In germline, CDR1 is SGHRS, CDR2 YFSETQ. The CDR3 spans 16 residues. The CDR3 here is CASSPLTGSLNTEAFF. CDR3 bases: TGCGCCAGCAGCCCTCTAACCGGGTCCCTGAACACTGAAGCTTTCTTT.

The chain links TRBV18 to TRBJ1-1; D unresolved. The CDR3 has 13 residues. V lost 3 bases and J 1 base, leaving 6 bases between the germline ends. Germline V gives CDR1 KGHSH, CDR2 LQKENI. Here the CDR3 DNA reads TGTGCCAGCTCACCTCAGTCGAACACTGAAGCTTTCTTT. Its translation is CASSPQSNTEAFF.

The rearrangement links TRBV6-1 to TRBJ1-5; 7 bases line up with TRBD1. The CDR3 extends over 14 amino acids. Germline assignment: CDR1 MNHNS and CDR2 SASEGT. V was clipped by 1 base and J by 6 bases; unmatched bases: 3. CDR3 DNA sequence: TGTGCCAGCAGTGAAGACAGGGGCGGTCAGCCCCAGCATTTT. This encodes CASSEDRGGQPQHF.

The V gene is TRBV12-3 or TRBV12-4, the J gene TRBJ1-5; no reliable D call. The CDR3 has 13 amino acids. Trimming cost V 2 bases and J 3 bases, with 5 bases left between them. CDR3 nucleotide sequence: TGTGCCAGCAGTTTACGGGTCAATCAGCCCCAGCATTTT. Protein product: CASSLRVNQPQHF.

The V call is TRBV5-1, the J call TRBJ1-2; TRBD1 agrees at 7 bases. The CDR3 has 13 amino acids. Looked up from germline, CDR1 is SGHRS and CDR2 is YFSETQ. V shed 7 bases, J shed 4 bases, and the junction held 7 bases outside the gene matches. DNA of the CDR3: TGCGCCAGCGGGGGACAGAGTAGCTATGGCTACACCTTC. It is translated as CASGGQSSYGYTF.

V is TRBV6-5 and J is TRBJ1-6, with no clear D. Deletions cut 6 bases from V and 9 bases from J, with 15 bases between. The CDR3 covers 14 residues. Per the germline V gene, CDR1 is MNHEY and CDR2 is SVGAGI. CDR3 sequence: CASRPWGESSPLHF. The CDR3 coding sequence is TGTGCCAGCAGACCTTGGGGAGAAAGTTCACCCCTCCACTTT.

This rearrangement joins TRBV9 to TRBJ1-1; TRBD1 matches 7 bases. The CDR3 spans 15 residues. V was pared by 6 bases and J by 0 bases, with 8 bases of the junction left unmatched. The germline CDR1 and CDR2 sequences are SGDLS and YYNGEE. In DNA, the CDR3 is TGTGCCAGCAATACCTTAACAGGGGTGAACACTGAAGCTTTCTTT. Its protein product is CASNTLTGVNTEAFF. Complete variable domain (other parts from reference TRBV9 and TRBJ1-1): DSGVTQTPKHLITATGQRVTLRCSPRSGDLSVYWYQQSLDQGLQFLIQYYNGEERAKGNILERFSAQQFPDLHSELNLSSLELGDSALYFCASNTLTGVNTEAFFGQGTRLTVV.

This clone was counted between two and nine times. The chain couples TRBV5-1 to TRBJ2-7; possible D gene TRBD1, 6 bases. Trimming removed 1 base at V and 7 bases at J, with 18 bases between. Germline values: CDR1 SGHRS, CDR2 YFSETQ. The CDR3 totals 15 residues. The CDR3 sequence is CASSLFRDTSREQYF. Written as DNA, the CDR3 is TGCGCCAGCAGCTTGTTCCGGGACACCTCACGGGAGCAGTACTTC.

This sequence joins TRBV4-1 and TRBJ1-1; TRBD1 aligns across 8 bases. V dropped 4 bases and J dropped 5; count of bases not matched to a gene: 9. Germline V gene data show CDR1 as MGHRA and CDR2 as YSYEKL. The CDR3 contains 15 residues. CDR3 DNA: TGCGCCAGCAGCCTGGGGGCCAGGGACAGGACTGAAGCTTTCTTT. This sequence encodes CASSLGARDRTEAFF.

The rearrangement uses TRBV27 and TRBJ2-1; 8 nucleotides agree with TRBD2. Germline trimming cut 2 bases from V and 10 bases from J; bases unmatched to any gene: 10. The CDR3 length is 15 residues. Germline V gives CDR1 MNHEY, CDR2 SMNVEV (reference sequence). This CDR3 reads CASSLAGGNTGEQFF. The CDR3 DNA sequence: TGTGCCAGCAGTTTAGCGGGGGGAAATACGGGGGAGCAGTTCTTC.

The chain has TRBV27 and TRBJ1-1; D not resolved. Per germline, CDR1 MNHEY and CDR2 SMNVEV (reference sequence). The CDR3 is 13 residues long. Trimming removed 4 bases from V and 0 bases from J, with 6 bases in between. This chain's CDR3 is CASSSVLNTEAFF. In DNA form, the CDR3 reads TGTGCCAGCAGTTCGGTTCTGAACACTGAAGCTTTCTTT.